Shown below are 3 T cell receptor beta chains from a single sample sequenced in a study of identical twins listed by TCRdb under 2016. The library was made by 5' RACE. These reads were obtained on an Illumina HiSeq 2000. TCRdb ran its own pipeline on the public reads, namely fastp trimming at Q25 and MiXCR clone calling, and kept in-frame beta chains. Identical CDR3 proteins give one entry, which carries the most common genes and DNA. This sample holds about 890,000 distinct CDR3 sequences; 9% to 15% were observed only once. In total, the top ten clones hold around 1.6% of the sample. This sample was also put to use in a study of yellow fever vaccine responses in identical twins.

Specimen: PBMCs. Receptor source: a woman aged 18-35 years in good health.

The CDR3 protein is CATSDSNRTYYEQYV. CDR3 coding DNA: TGTGCCACCAGTGATTCAAATCGGACATACTACGAGCAGTACGTC. J is TRBJ2-7 and V is TRBV24-1; tentative D call: TRBD1 (5 bases). This CDR3 has 15 residues. CDR1 and CDR2 (germline): KGHDR, SFDVKD. Trimming left V 2 bases short and J 3 bases short, with 13 bases between.

This clonotype was picked up a small number of times. The chain has TRBV2 and TRBJ2-2, with no clear D. CDR1 is SNHLY and CDR2 is FYNNEI in the germline V gene. This CDR3 is 16 amino acids long. Trimming took 2 bases from V and 1 from J, leaving 11 bases between them. The chain's CDR3 is CASSEKQIMNTGELFF. The CDR3 bases are TGTGCCAGCAGTGAAAAACAGATAATGAACACCGGGGAGCTGTTTTTT.

CDR3 in DNA: TGCAGTGCTAGAGATTTCAGACAGGGCATCACAGATACGCAGTATTTT. Protein sequence: CSARDFRQGITDTQYF. This chain uses TRBV20-1 with TRBJ2-3, with 7 nucleotides matching TRBD1. The CDR3 is made up of 16 amino acids. Germline CDR1 DFQATT, CDR2 SNEGSKA (reference sequence). J was trimmed by 2 bases and V by 0 bases; bases with no gene match: 8.